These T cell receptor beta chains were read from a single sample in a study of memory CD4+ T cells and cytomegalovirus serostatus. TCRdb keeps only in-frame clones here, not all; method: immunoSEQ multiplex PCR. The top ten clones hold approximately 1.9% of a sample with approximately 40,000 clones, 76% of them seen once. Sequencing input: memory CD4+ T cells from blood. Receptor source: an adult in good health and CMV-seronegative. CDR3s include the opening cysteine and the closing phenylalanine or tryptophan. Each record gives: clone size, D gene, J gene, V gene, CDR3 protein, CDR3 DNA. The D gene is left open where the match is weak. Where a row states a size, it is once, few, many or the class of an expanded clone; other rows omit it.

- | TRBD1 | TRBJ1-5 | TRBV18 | CASSPRGQGVNQPQHF | TGTGCCAGCTCACCACGGGGACAGGGGGTAAATCAGCCCCAGCATTTT
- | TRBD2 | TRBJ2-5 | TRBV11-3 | CASSLGLAGDKETQYF | TGTGCCAGCAGCTTAGGACTAGCGGGGGATAAAGAGACCCAGTACTTC
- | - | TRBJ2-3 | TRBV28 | CASSLFPGKTQYF | TGTGCCAGCAGTTTATTCCCCGGGAAAACGCAGTATTTT
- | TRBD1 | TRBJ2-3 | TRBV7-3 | CASSPGTGVDTQYF | TGTGCCAGCAGCCCCGGGACAGGGGTCGATACGCAGTATTTT
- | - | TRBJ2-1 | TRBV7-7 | CASSLEWGNTEQFF | TGTGCCAGCAGCTTAGAGTGGGGCAACACTGAGCAGTTCTTC
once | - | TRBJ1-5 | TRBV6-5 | CASSPSLTNSQHF | TGTGCCAGCAGCCCTTCCTTAACCAATTCCCAGCATTTT
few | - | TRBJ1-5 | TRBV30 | CACGLNQPQHF | TGTGCCTGCGGACTCAATCAGCCCCAGCATTTT
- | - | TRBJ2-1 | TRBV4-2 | CASSQGMDGYNEQFF | TGTGCCAGCAGCCAAGGGATGGACGGATACAATGAGCAGTTCTTC
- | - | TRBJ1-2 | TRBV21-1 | CASSQEGYTF | TGTGCCAGCAGCCAAGAGGGCTACACCTTC
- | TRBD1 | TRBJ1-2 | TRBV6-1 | CASRPPSGGNYGYTF | TGTGCCAGCAGACCTCCCTCAGGGGGCAACTATGGCTACACCTTC
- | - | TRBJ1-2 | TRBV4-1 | CASSQEGTINYGYTF | TGCGCCAGCAGCCAAGAGGGCACCATTAACTATGGCTACACCTTC
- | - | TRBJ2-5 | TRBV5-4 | CASSASGPPKNF | TGTGCCAGCAGCGCCTCTGGTCCCCCAAAAAACTTC
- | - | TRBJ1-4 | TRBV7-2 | CASSPEEGYYEKLFF | TGTGCCAGCAGCCCTGAGGAGGGCTATTATGAAAAACTGTTTTTT
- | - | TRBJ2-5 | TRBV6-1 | CASSEYGRGYLETQYF | TGTGCCAGCAGTGAATATGGGCGTGGGTATCTGGAGACCCAGTACTTC
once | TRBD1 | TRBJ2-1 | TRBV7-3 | CASSLGQGGLYEQFF | TGTGCCAGCAGCTTGGGACAGGGAGGTCTGTATGAGCAGTTCTTC
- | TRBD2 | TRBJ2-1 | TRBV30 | CAWTGRGGFYNEQFF | TGTGCCTGGACCGGACGGGGGGGCTTCTACAATGAGCAGTTCTTC
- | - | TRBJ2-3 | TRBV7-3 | CASSLGFYRDIRTDTQYF | TGTGCCAGCAGCTTAGGCTTCTACAGGGACATCCGCACAGATACGCAGTATTTT
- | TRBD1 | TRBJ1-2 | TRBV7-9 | CASSLAGTGDGYTF | TGTGCCAGCAGCTTAGCCGGGACAGGGGACGGCTACACCTTC
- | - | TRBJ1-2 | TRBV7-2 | CASSSEVGGYTF | TGTGCCAGCAGCTCAGAGGTGGGAGGCTACACCTTC
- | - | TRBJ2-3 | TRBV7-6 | CASSLRGQGGTDTQYF | TGTGCCAGCAGCTTACGGGGGCAGGGAGGCACAGATACGCAGTATTTT
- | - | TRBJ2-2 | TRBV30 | CAWTPWTDETTGELFF | TGTGCCTGGACCCCTTGGACAGACGAAACCACCGGGGAGCTGTTTTTT
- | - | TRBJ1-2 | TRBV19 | CASKRALGRGEGRGYTF | TGTGCCAGTAAAAGGGCGCTGGGGCGCGGGGAAGGGCGTGGCTACACCTTC
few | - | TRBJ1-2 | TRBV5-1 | CASSLDRVYGYTF | TGCGCCAGCAGCTTGGACAGGGTCTATGGCTACACCTTC
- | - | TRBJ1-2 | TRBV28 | CASSGTGILGYGYTF | TGTGCCAGCAGTGGTACAGGGATTTTAGGCTATGGCTACACCTTC
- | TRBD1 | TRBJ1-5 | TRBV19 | CASKRTGYDQPQHF | TGTGCCAGCAAAAGGACAGGGTATGATCAGCCCCAGCATTTT
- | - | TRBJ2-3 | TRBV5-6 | CASSLYTGSSGNTQYF | TGTGCCAGCAGCTTGTATACGGGGTCGTCGGGTAATACGCAGTATTTT
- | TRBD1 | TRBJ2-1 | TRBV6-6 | CASSPTGFNEQFF | TGTGCCAGCAGCCCGACAGGGTTCAATGAGCAGTTCTTC
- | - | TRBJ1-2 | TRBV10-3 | CAIRKDLANGYTF | TGTGCCATCAGGAAGGACCTAGCGAATGGCTACACCTTC
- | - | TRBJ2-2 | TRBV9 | CASSVGGWTGELFF | TGTGCCAGCAGCGTAGGAGGTTGGACCGGGGAGCTGTTTTTT
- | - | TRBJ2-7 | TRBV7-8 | CASSLGRYYSYEQYF | TGTGCCAGCAGCCTGGGGAGGTACTACTCCTACGAGCAGTACTTC
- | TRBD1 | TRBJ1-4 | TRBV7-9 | CASSKGQGRGTNEKLFF | TGTGCCAGCAGCAAGGGACAGGGGAGGGGAACTAATGAAAAACTGTTTTTT
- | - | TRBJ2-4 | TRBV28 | CASSLGLAKNIQYF | TGTGCCAGCAGTTTAGGGCTAGCCAAAAACATTCAGTACTTC
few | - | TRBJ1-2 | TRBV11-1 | CASSHDTNYGYTF | TGTGCCAGCAGCCACGACACCAACTATGGCTACACCTTC
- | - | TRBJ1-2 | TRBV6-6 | CASSYRGSVRGYTF | TGTGCCAGCAGTTACCGGGGCAGCGTACGTGGCTACACCTTC
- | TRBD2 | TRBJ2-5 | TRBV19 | CASSRVSGGRETQYF | TGTGCCAGTAGTAGAGTTTCGGGGGGGAGGGAGACCCAGTACTTC
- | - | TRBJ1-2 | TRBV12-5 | CASGSHYVGAYYGYTF | TGTGCTAGTGGTTCGCATTACGTGGGGGCCTACTATGGCTACACCTTC
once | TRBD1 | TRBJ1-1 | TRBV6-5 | CASWTTGERTEAFF | TGTGCCAGTTGGACCACAGGGGAACGGACTGAAGCTTTCTTT
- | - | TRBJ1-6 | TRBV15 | CATSERRGYNSPLHF | TGTGCCACCAGCGAACGAAGGGGCTATAATTCACCCCTCCACTTT
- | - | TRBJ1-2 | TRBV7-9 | CASSLAGVLANYGYTF | TGTGCCAGCAGCTTAGCGGGGGTTTTAGCGAACTATGGCTACACCTTC
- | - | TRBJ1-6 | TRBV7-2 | CASSYRENSPLHF | TGTGCCAGCAGCTACAGGGAAAATTCACCCCTCCACTTT
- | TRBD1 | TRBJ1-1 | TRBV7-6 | CASSRPGTVPTEAFF | TGTGCCAGCAGCCGTCCCGGGACAGTTCCCACTGAAGCTTTCTTT
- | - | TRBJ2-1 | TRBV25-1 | CASSRDMEQFF | TGTGCCAGCAGCCGGGACATGGAGCAGTTCTTC
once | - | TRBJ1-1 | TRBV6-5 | CASSYLARHTEAFF | TGTGCCAGCAGTTACCTGGCAAGGCACACTGAAGCTTTCTTT
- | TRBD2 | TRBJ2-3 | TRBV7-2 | CASSLQAGASTDTQYF | TGTGCCAGCAGCTTACAAGCGGGGGCCTCCACAGATACGCAGTATTTT
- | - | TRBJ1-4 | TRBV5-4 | CASSSGSDNEKLFF | TGTGCCAGCAGTAGCGGTTCGGATAATGAAAAACTGTTTTTT
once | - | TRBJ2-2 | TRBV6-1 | CASSEQGPGELFF | TGTGCCAGCAGTGAGCAAGGGCCCGGGGAGCTGTTTTTT
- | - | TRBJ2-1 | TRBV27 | CASSFVNQGSSLFF | TGTGCCAGCAGTTTTGTTAATCAGGGGTCCAGTTTGTTCTTC
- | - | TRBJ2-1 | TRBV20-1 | CSANTKIGQFF | TGCAGTGCTAACACCAAGATCGGTCAGTTCTTC
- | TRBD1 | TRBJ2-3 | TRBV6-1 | CASSGGTGDTDTQYF | TGTGCCAGCAGTGGGGGGACAGGGGACACAGATACGCAGTATTTT
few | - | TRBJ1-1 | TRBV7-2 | CASRMNTEAFF | TGTGCCAGCCGTATGAACACTGAAGCTTTCTTT
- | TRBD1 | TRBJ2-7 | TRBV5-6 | CASSLPGTDSYEQYF | TGTGCCAGCAGCCTACCCGGGACAGACTCCTACGAGCAGTACTTC
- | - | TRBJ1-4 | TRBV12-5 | CASGLGTGGSEKLFF | -